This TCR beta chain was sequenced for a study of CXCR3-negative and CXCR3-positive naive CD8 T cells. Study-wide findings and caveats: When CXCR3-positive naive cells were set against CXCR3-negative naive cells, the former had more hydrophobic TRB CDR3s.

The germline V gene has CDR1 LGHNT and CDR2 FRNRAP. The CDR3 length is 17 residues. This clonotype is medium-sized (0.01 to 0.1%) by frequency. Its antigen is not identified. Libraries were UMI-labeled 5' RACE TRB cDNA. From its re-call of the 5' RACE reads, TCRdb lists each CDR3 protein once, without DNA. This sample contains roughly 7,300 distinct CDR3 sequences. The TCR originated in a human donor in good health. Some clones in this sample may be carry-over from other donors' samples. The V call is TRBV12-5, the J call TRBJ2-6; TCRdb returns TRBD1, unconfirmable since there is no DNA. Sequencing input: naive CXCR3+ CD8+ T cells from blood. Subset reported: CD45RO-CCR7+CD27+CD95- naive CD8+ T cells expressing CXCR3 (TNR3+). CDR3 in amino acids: CASGSDRGGPGANVLTF.